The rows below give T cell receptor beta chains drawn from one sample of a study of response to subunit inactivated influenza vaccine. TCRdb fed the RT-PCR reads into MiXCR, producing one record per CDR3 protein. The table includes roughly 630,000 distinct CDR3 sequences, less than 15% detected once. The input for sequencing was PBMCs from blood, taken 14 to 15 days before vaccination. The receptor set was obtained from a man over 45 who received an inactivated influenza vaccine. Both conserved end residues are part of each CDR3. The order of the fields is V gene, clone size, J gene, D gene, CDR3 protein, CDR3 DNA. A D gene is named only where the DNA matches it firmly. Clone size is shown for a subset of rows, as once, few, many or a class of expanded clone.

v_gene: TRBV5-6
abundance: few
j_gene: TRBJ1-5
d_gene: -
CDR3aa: CASSHRPNQPQHF
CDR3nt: TGTGCCAGCAGCCACCGACCCAATCAGCCCCAGCATTTT

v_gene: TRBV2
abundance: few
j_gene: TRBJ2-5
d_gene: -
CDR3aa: CASSEGSETQYF
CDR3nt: TGTGCCAGCAGTGAAGGGTCTGAGACCCAGTACTTC

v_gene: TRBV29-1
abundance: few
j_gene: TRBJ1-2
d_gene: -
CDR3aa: CSGETPRGGYTF
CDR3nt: TGCAGCGGAGAAACGCCTAGGGGGGGCTACACCTTC

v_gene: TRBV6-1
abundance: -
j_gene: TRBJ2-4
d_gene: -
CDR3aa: CASSELNIQYF
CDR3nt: TGTGCCAGCAGTGAATTAAACATTCAGTACTTC

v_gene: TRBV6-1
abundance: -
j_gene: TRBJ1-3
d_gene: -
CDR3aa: CASSDGPSSGNTIYF
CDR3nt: TGTGCCAGCAGTGACGGGCCGAGCTCTGGAAACACCATATATTTT

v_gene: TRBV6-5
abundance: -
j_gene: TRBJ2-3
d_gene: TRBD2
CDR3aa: CASSYSSSGSTDTQYF
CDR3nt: TGTGCCAGCAGTTACTCTTCTAGCGGGAGCACAGATACGCAGTATTTT

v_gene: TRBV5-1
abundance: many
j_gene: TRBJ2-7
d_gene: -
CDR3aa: CASSLVGAQEQYF
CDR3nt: TGCGCCAGCAGCTTGGTTGGGGCGCAGGAGCAGTACTTC

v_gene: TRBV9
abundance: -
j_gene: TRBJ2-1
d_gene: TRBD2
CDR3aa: CASSPLAGGMNEQFF
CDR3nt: TGTGCCAGCAGCCCACTAGCGGGAGGGATGAATGAGCAGTTCTTC

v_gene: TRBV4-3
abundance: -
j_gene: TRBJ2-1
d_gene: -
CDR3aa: CASSQVEGGGLYNEQFF
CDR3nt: TGCGCCAGCAGCCAAGTAGAAGGGGGGGGCCTTTACAATGAGCAGTTCTTC

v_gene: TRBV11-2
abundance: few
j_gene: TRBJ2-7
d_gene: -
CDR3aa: CASSLDQHIVSSYEQYF
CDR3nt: TGTGCCAGCAGCTTAGATCAGCACATCGTAAGCTCCTACGAGCAGTACTTC

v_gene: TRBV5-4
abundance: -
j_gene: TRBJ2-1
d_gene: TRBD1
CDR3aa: CASSPKGQLNEQFF
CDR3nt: TGTGCCAGCAGCCCGAAGGGACAGCTCAATGAGCAGTTCTTC

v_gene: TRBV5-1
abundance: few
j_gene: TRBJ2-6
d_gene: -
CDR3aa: CASSSFAGFGANVLTF
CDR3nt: TGCGCCAGCAGTAGCTTTGCGGGGTTCGGGGCCAACGTCCTGACTTTC

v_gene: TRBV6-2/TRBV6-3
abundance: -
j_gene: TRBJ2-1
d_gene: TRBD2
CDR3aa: CASSPSPGLAGGHEQFF
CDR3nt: TGTGCCAGCAGTCCCAGCCCTGGACTAGCGGGGGGACATGAGCAGTTCTTC

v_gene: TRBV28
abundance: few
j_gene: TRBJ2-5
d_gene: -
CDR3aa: CASSLYLGGETQYF
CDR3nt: TGTGCCAGCAGTTTATATTTGGGGGGTGAGACCCAGTACTTC

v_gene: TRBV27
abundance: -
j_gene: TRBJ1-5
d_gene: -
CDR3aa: CASSLRGPDQPQHF
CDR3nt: TGTGCCAGCAGTCTTCGAGGGCCAGATCAGCCCCAGCATTTT

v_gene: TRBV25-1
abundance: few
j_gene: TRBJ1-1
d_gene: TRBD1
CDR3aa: CASSAGRQGSIVMNTEAFF
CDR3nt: TGTGCCAGCAGCGCAGGGCGACAGGGGTCAATAGTAATGAACACTGAAGCTTTCTTT

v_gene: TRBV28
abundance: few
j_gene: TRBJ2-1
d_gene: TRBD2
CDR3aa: CASSFPGTRSWNEQFF
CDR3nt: TGTGCCAGCAGTTTCCCCGGGACTAGATCCTGGAATGAGCAGTTCTTC

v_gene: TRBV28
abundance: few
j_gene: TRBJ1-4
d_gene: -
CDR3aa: CASSPHLRSEKLFF
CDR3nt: TGTGCCAGCAGTCCGCATTTGAGAAGTGAAAAACTGTTTTTT

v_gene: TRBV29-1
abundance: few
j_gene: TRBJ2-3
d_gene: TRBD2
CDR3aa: CSVEGTSGRATDTQYF
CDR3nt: TGCAGCGTTGAAGGTACTAGCGGGAGGGCGACAGATACGCAGTATTTT

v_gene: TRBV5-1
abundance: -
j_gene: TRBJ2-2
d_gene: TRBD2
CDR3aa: CASSPGTSGRIRELFF
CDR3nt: TGCGCCAGCAGCCCCGGGACTAGCGGGAGAATCCGGGAGCTGTTTTTT

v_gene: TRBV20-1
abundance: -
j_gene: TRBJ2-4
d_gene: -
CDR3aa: CSVLIPLSGIQYF
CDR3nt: TGCAGTGTCCTAATCCCTCTAAGTGGCATTCAGTACTTC

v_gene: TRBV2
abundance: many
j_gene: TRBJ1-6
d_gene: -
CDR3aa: CASSGSGDEPLHF
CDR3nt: TGTGCCAGCAGTGGGTCCGGAGACGAACCCCTCCACTTT

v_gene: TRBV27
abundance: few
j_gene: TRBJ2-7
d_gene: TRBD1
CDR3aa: CASSLRQGRLPYEQYF
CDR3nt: TGTGCCAGCAGTCTGAGACAGGGCCGACTACCCTACGAGCAGTACTTC

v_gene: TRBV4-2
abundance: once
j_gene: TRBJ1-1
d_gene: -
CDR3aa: CASSQEDVMNTEAFF
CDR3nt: TGTGCCAGCAGCCAAGAGGATGTTATGAACACTGAGGCTTTCTTT

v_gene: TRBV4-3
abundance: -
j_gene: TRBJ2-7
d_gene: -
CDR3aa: CASSRRGNSYEQYF
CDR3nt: TGCGCCAGCAGCCGAAGGGGTAACTCCTACGAGCAGTACTTC

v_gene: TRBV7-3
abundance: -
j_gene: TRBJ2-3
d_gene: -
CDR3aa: CASSSDSKDTQYF
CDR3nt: TGTGCCAGCAGCTCCGACAGTAAAGATACGCAGTATTTT

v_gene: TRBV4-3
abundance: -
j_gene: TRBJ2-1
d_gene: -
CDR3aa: CASSRRWGEDYNEQFF
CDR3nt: TGCGCCAGCAGCCGAAGATGGGGGGAGGATTACAATGAGCAGTTCTTC

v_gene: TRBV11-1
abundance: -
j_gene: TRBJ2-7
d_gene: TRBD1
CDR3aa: CASEGQGKDEQYF
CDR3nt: TGTGCCAGCGAAGGACAGGGAAAGGATGAGCAGTACTTC

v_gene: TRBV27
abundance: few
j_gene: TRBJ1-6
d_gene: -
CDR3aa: CASGPHNSPLHF
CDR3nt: TGTGCCAGCGGCCCCCATAATTCACCCCTCCACTTT

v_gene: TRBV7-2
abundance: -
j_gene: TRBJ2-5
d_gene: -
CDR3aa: CASSLNGANQETQYF
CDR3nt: TGTGCCAGCAGCTTAAATGGGGCGAACCAAGAGACCCAGTACTTC

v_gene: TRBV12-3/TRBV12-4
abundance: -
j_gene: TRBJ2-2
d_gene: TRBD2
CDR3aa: CASRPGEGHNTGELFF
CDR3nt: TGTGCCAGCAGACCCGGGGAGGGCCACAACACCGGGGAGCTGTTTTTT

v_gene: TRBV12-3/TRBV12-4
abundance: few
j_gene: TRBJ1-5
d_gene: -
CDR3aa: CASSLFSNQPQHF
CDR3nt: TGTGCCAGCAGTTTATTTAGCAATCAGCCCCAGCATTTT